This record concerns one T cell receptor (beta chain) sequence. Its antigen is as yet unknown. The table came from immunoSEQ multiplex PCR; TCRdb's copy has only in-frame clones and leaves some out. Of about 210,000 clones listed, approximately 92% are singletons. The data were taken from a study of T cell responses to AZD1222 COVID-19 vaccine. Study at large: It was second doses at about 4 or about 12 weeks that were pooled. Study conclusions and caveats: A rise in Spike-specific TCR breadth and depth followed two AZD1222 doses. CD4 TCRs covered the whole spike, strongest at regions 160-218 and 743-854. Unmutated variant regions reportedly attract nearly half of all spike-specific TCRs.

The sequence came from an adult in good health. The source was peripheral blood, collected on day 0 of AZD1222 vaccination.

The CDR3 coding sequence is TGTGCCAGTAGTATGGGGCGGAACAATCAGCCCCAGCATTTT. It is translated as CASSMGRNNQPQHF. This sequence joins TRBV19 and TRBJ1-5; tentative D call: TRBD1 (5 bases). In germline, CDR1 is LNHDA, CDR2 SQIVND (reference sequence). The CDR3 contains 14 residues. The ends were cut back, 3 bases at V and 3 bases at J, with 9 bases in the middle. The complete variable domain, with remaining parts taken from reference TRBV19 and TRBJ1-5, reads DGGITQSPKYLFRKEGQNVTLSCEQNLNHDAMYWYRQDPGQGLRLIYYSQIVNDFQKGDIAEGYSVSREKKESFPLTVTSAQKNPTAFYLCASSMGRNNQPQHFGDGTRLSIL.